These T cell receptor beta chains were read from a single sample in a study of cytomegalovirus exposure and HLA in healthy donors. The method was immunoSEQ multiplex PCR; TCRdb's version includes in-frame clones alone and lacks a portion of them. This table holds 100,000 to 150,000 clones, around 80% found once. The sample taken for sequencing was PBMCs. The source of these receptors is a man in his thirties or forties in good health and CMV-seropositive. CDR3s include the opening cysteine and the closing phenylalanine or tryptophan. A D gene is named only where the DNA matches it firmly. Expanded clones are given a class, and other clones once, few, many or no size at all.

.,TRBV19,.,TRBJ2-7,TGTGCCAGTAGTATACGCGGGACGAGAGGTTCTGATGAGCAGTACTTC,CASSIRGTRGSDEQYF
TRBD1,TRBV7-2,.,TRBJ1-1,TGTGCCAGCAGCCACGGGACAGGATATCTCAACACTGAAGCTTTCTTT,CASSHGTGYLNTEAFF
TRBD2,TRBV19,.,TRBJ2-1,TGTGCCAGTAGTAACAGACTAGCGGGATACAATGAGCAGTTCTTC,CASSNRLAGYNEQFF
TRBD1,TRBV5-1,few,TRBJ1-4,TGCGCCACGGCAGGGGGATCGGGTGAAAAACTGTTTTTT,CATAGGSGEKLFF
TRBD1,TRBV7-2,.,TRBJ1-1,TGTGCCAGCAGCTTAAAGGGGACAGGCGGATTCGTGAACACTGAAGCTTTCTTT,CASSLKGTGGFVNTEAFF
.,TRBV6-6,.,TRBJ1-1,TGTGCCAGCAGCCCCCTCTCAGGGTCTGACACTGAAGCTTTCTTT,CASSPLSGSDTEAFF
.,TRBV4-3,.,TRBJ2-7,TGCGCCAGCAGCCAAGATCTTACAGAATCCTACGAGCAGTACTTC,CASSQDLTESYEQYF
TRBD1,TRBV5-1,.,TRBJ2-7,TGCGCCAGCAGCTTGCTGGACAGGGGGCCTATTCGGCACGAGCAGTACTTC,CASSLLDRGPIRHEQYF
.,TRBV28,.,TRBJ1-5,TGTGCCAGCAGTACCCAGGGGAGAAAGCAGCCCCAGCATTTT,CASSTQGRKQPQHF
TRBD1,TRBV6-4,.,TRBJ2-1,TGTGCCAGCTCACGGACAGGGGAGGATGAGCAGTTCTTC,CASSRTGEDEQFF
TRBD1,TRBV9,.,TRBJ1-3,TGTGCCAGCAGCCCCGGACAGGGAGCATCTGGAAACACCATATATTTT,CASSPGQGASGNTIYF
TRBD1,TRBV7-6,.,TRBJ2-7,TGTGCCAGCAGCTTAATTCCTCCCGGGACAGGGTGGTACGAGCAGTACTTC,CASSLIPPGTGWYEQYF
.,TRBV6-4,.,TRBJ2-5,TGTGCCAGCAGCAAAGCGCGCCAAGAGACCCAGTACTTC,CASSKARQETQYF
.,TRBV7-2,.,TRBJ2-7,TGTGCCAGCAGCTTCTCCGCGACCTACGAGCAGTACTTC,CASSFSATYEQYF
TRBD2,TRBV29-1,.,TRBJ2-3,TGCAGCGTCGCTAGCGGGAGGGCGGGAGATACGCAGTATTTT,CSVASGRAGDTQYF
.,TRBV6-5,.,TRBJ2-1,TGTGCCAGCAGCCAAACAGGGATTGCCTACAATGAGCAGTTCTTC,CASSQTGIAYNEQFF
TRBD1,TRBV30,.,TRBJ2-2,TGTGCCCGGCAAACAGGGGGCTTCGCCGGGGAGCTGTTTTTT,CARQTGGFAGELFF
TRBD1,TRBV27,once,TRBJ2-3,TGTGCCAGCAGTTTCCTCCGGGACAGAGGAGATACGCAGTATTTT,CASSFLRDRGDTQYF
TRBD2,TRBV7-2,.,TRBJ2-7,TGTGCCAGCAGCTTAGGAGCTCCCTTTAGCGGGGGGAACTACGAGCAGTACTTC,CASSLGAPFSGGNYEQYF
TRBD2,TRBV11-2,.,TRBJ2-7,TGTGCCAGCAGCTTAAGAGGGCTAGCGGGAGTTCCCGAGCAGTACTTC,CASSLRGLAGVPEQYF
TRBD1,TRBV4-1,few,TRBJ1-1,TGCGCCAGCAGCCATTCCACAGGGGGTGTCGCTGAAGCTTTCTTT,CASSHSTGGVAEAFF
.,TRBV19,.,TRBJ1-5,TGTGCCAGTAGTATATCGGGACTCCCCCATCAGCCCCAGCATTTT,CASSISGLPHQPQHF
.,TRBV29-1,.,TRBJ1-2,TGCAGCGTTGAAGACCCGGTGCTTAACTATGGCTACACCTTC,CSVEDPVLNYGYTF
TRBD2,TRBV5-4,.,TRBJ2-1,TGTGCCAGCAGCGGGGGACTAGCGGGTTCCTACAATGAGCAGTTCTTC,CASSGGLAGSYNEQFF
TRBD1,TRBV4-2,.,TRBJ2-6,TGTGCCAGCAGGATCGTGGACAGGGATCATACCTCTGGGGCCAACGTCCTGACTTTC,CASRIVDRDHTSGANVLTF